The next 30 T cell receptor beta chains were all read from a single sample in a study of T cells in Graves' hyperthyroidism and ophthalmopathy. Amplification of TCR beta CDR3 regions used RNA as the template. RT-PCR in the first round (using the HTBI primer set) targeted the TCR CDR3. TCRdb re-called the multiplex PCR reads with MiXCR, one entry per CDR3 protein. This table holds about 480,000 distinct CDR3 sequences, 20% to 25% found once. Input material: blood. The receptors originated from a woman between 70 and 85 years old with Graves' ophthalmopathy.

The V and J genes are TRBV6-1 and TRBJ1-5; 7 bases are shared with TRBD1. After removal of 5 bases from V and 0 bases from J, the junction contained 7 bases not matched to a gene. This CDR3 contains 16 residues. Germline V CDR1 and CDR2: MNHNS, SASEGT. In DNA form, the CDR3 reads TGTGCCAGCAGTCCGGAGGGGGCTAATAGCAATCAGCCCCAGCATTTT. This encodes CASSPEGANSNQPQHF.

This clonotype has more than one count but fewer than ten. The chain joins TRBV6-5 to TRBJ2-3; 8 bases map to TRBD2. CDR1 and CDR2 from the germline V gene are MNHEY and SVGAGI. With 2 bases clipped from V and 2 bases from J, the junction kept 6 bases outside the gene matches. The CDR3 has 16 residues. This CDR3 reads CASSYAYGRATDTQYF. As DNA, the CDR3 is TGTGCCAGCAGTTACGCCTACGGGAGGGCCACAGATACGCAGTATTTT.

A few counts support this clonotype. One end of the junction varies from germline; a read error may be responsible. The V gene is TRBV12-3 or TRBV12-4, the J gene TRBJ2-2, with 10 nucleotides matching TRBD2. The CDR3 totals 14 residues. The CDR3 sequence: CASSLLAGAGELVF. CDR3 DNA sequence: TGTGCCAGCAGTTTACTAGCGGGAGCCGGGGAGCTGGTTTTT.

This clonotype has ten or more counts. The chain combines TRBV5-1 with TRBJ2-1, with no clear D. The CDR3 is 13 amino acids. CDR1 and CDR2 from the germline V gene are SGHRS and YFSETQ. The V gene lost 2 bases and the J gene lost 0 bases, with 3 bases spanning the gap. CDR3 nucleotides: TGCGCCAGCAGCTTCGACTCCTACAATGAGCAGTTCTTC. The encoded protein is CASSFDSYNEQFF.

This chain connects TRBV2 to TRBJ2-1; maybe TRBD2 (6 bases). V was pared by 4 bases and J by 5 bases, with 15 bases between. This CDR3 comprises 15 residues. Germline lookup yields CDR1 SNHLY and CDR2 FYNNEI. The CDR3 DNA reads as TGTGCCAGCAGTGCTACCGGGACTTCGAACAATGAGCAGTTCTTC. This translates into CASSATGTSNNEQFF.

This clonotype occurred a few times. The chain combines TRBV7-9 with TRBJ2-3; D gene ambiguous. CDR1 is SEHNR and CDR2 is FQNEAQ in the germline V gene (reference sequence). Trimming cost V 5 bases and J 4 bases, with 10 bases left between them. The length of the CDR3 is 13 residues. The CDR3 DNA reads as TGTGCCAGCAGCACGTTCCCCGCAGATACGCAGTATTTT. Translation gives CASSTFPADTQYF.

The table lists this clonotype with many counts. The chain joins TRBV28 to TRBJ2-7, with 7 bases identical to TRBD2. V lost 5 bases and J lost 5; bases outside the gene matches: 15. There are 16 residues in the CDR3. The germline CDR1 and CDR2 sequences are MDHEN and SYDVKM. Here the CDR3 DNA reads TGTGCCAGCAGTCCACCTCGCGGACTAGTTCTCGACGAGCAGTACTTC. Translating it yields CASSPPRGLVLDEQYF.

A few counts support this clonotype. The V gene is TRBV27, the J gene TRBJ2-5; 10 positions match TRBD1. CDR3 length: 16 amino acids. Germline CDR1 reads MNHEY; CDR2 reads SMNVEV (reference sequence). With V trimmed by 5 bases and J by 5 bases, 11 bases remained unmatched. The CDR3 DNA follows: TGTGCCAGCAGTCCAATGGGACAGGGGAGAGGGGAGACCCAGTACTTC. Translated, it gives CASSPMGQGRGETQYF.

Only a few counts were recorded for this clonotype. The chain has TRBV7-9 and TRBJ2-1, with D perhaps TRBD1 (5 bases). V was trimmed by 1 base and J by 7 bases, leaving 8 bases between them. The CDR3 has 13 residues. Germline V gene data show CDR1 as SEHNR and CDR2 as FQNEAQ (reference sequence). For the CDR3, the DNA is TGTGCCAGCAGCTTAGTAGGGGTAAATGAGCAGTTCTTC. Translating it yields CASSLVGVNEQFF.

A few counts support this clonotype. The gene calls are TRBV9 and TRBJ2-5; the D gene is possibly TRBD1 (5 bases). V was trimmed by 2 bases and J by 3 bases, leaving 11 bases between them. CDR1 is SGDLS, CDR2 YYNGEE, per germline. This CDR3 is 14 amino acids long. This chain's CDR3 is CASSVGQGKETQYF. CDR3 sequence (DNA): TGTGCCAGCAGCGTGGGGCAGGGCAAAGAGACCCAGTACTTC.

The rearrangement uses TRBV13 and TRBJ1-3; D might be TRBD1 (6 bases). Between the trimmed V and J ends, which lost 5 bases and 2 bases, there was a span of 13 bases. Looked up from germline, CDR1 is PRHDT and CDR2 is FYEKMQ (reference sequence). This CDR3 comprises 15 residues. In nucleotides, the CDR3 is TGTGCCAGCAGCCGCCTACAGGGTGCTGGAAACACCATATATTTT. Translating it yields CASSRLQGAGNTIYF.

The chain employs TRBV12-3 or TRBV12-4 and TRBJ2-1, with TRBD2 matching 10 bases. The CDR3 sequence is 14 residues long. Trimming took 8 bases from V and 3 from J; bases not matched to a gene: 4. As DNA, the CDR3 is TGTGCCAGCTCAGCGGGAGGGATCTACAATGAGCAGTTCTTC. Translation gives CASSAGGIYNEQFF.

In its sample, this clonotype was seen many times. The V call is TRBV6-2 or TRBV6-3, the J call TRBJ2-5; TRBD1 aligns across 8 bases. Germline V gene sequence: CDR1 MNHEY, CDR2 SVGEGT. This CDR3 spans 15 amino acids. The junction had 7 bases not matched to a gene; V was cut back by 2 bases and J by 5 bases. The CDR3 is CASSYVAGGQETQYF. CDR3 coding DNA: TGTGCCAGCAGTTACGTGGCAGGGGGCCAGGAGACCCAGTACTTC.

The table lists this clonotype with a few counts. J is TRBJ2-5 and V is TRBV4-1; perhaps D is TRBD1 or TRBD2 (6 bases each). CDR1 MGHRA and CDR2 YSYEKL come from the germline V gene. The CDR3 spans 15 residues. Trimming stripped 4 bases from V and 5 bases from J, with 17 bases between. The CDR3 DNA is TGCGCCAGCAGCCGGGTGGGGGGCGGACGGGAGACCCAGTACTTC. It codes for CASSRVGGGRETQYF.

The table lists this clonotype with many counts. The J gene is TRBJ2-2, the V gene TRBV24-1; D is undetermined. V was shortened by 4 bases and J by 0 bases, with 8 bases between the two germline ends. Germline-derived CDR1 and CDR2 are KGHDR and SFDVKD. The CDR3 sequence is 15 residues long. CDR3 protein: CATSDPDPNTGELFF. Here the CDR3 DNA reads TGTGCCACCAGTGACCCAGACCCGAACACCGGGGAGCTGTTTTTT.

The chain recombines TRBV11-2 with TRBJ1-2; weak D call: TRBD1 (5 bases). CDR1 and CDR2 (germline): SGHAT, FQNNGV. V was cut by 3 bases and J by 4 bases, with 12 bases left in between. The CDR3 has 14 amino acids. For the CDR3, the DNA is TGTGCCAGCAGCTTTACCGACGGGGGCTATGGCTACACCTTC. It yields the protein CASSFTDGGYGYTF.

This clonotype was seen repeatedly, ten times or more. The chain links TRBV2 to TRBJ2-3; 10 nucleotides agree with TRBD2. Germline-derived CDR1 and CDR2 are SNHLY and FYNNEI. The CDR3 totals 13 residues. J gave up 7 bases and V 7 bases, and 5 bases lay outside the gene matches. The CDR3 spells CASITSGTNTQYF. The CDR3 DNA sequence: TGTGCCAGCATTACTAGCGGGACCAATACGCAGTATTTT.

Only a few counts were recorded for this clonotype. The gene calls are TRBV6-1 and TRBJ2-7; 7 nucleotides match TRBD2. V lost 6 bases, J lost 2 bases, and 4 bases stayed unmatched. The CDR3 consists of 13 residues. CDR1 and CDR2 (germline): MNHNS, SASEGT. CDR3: CASRKGLAYEQYF. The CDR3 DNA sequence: TGTGCCAGCAGAAAAGGACTAGCCTACGAGCAGTACTTC.

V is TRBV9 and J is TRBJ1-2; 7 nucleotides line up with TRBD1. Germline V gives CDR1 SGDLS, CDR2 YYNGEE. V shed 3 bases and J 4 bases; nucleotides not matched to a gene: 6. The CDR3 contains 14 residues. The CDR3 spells CASSAAQGGYGYTF. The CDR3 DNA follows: TGTGCCAGCAGCGCGGCCCAGGGGGGCTATGGCTACACCTTC.

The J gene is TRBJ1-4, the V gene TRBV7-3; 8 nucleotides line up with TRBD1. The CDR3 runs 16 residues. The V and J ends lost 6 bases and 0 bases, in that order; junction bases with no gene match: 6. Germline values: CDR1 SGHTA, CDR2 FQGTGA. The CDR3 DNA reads TGTGCCAGCAGTCGCGGGACAGGCGCAACTAATGAAAAACTGTTTTTT. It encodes CASSRGTGATNEKLFF.

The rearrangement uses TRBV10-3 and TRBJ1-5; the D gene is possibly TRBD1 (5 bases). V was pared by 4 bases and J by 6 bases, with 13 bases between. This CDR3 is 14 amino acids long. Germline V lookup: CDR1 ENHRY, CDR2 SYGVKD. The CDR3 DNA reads TGTGCCATCAGTGCAGTAGACAGTGCTCAGCCCCAGCATTTT. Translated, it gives CAISAVDSAQPQHF.

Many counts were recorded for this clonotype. The CDR3 DNA reads TGTGCCAGCAGTGTGGAGGACAGCGTGAACACTGAAGCTTTCTTT. As protein: CASSVEDSVNTEAFF. The genes are TRBV6-1 and TRBJ1-1; D possibly corresponds to TRBD1 (6 bases). V lost 4 bases, J lost 0 bases, and 12 bases lay in between. Germline CDR1 is MNHNS and CDR2 is SASEGT. CDR3 length: 15 residues.

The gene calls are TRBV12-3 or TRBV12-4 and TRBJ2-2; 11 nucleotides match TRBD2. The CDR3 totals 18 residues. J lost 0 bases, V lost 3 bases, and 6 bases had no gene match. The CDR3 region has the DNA TGTGCCAGCAGTTTTAAAACTAGCGGGAGATCGAACACCGGGGAGCTGTTTTTT. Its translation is CASSFKTSGRSNTGELFF.

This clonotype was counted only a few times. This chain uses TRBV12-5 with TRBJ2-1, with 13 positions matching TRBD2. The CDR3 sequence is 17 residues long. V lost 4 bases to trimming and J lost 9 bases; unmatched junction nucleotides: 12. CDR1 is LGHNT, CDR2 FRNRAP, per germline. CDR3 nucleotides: TGTGCTAGTGGTTCAGTCTTACTAGCGGGAGGGCCGGTTGAGCAGTTCTTC. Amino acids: CASGSVLLAGGPVEQFF. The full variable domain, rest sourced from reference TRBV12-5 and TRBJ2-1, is DARVTQTPRHKVTEMGQEVTMRCQPILGHNTVFWYRQTMMQGLELLAYFRNRAPLDDSGMPKDRFSAEMPDATLATLKIQPSEPRDSAVYFCASGSVLLAGGPVEQFFGPGTRLTVL.

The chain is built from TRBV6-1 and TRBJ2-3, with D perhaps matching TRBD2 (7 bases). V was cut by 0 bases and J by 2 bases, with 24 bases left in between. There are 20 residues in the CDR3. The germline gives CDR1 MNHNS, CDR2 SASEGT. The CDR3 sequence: CASSEAHGRGPREVTDTQYF. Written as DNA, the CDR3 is TGTGCCAGCAGTGAAGCGCACGGCAGGGGCCCCCGGGAGGTCACAGATACGCAGTATTTT.

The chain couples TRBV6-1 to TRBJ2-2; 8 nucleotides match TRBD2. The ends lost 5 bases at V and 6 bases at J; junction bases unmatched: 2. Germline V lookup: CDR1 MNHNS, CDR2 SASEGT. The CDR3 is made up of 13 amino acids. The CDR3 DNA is TGTGCCAGCAGTCCGCGGGAGGCCGGGGAGCTGTTTTTT. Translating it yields CASSPREAGELFF.

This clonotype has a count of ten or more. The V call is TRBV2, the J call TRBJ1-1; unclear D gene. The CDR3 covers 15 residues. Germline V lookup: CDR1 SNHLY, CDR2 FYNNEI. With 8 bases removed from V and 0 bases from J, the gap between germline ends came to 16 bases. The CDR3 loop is CASGRAGLMNTEAFF. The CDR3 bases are TGTGCCAGCGGACGGGCCGGGCTTATGAACACTGAAGCTTTCTTT.

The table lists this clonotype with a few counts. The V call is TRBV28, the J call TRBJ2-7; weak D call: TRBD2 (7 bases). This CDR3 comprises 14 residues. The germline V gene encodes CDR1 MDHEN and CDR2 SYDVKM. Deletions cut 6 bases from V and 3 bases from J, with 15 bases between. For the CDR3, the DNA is TGTGCCAGCAGGGGGGGGCAGGGGTTCTACGAGCAGTACTTC. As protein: CASRGGQGFYEQYF.

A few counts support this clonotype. In nucleotides, the CDR3 is TGTGCCAGCAGCTTAATAGGAGGGGTGTATGAGCAGTTCTTC. This encodes CASSLIGGVYEQFF. This chain uses TRBV7-3 with TRBJ2-1; TRBD2 is a possible D gene (6 bases). Trimming took off 1 base at V and 8 bases at J, with 12 bases between the two ends. CDR1 and CDR2 from the germline V gene are SGHTA and FQGTGA. This CDR3 is 14 amino acids long.

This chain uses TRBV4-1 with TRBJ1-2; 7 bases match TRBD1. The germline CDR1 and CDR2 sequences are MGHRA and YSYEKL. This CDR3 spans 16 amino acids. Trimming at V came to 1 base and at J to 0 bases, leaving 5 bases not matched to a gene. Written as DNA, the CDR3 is TGCGCCAGCAGCCAAGTGGAGGGGGCGTCTAACTATGGCTACACCTTC. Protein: CASSQVEGASNYGYTF.